The present T cell receptor (beta chain) was sequenced within a study of Ad26.COV2.S vaccination and SARS-CoV-2 variants. Study background: Once or twice, 56 days apart, Ad26.COV2.S was delivered intramuscularly. Broader study findings: Those who received the vaccine showed greater spike-specific TCR breadth than those given placebo. Using TCR breadth and depth analyses may have led to underestimated total T cell responses.

As to this clone: What it binds is unknown.

Only in-frame clones appear in the TCRdb table, and some are missing; sequencing was by immunoSEQ multiplex PCR. The sample consists of hundreds of thousands of clones, 80% to 90% of them appearing once. Treatment indicated: about 20 received Ad26.COV2.S at low or high dose, single or two shots; 5 received placebo; per-sample allocation not given. Sample collection was performed on day 63 after the first vaccine or placebo injection. This specimen consisted of peripheral blood, obtained in a trial of Ad26.COV2.S vaccine versus placebo. This receptor was taken from a person aged 18 to 65 who received the Ad26.COV2.S COVID-19 vaccine or a placebo.

CDR3 in amino acids: CASSLGSGATDTQYF. The CDR3 DNA follows: TGTGCCAGCAGCTTAGGGTCGGGGGCCACAGATACGCAGTATTTT. The chain joins TRBV7-2 to TRBJ2-3, with D perhaps matching TRBD1 or TRBD2 (6 bases each). Germline V lookup: CDR1 SGHTA, CDR2 FQGNSA. The V end lost 1 base, the J end lost 2 bases, and 10 bases lay between the germline ends. The CDR3 runs 15 residues. Supplemented by reference TRBV7-2 and TRBJ2-3, the full variable domain reads GAGVSQSPSNKVTEKGKDVELRCDPISGHTALYWYRQSLGQGLEFLIYFQGNSAPDKSGLPSDRFSAERTGGSVSTLTIQRTQQEDSAVYLCASSLGSGATDTQYFGPGTRLTVL.